This T cell receptor (beta chain) was retrieved from a study of T cells after yellow fever vaccination. Study-wide results and limits: The secondary response was weaker but peaked faster, day 5 versus 15. Re-detected after boosting: most primary clones, around 97% of CD4 and about 85% of CD8. Highly abundant clonotypes carried over from the bulk population could end up in FACS-sorted repertoires as contaminants.

UMIs and a universal primer site were added when TCR cDNA was made by 5'RACE template switching. TCRdb reanalysed the 5' RACE reads using MiXCR and keeps one entry per CDR3 protein. The table has around 320,000 distinct CDR3 sequences, around 4.5% seen once. The CDR3 length is 16 residues. V was trimmed by 2 bases and J by 2 bases, leaving 14 bases between them. The germline CDR1 and CDR2 sequences are SGHTS and YDEGEE. This clonotype was counted many times. Its matching antigen is unknown. This rearrangement joins TRBV5-8 to TRBJ1-5; tentative D call: TRBD1 (5 bases). The specimen comprised PBMCs, sampled 15 days after the yellow fever booster vaccination. The clonotype comes from a young man who received the YFV17D yellow fever vaccine. CDR3 sequence reads: CASSLWAGIGNQPQHF. The CDR3 DNA sequence: TGTGCCAGCAGCTTATGGGCAGGGATAGGCAATCAGCCCCAGCATTTT. Using reference TRBV5-8 and TRBJ1-5 for the parts outside the CDR3, the full variable domain is EAGVTQSPTHLIKTRGQQATLRCSPISGHTSVYWYQQALGLGLQFLLWYDEGEERNRGNFPPRFSGRQFPNYSSELNVNALELEDSALYLCASSLWAGIGNQPQHFGDGTRLSIL.